These 28 T cell receptor beta chains were all obtained from the same sample, sequenced in a study of blood T cells in healthy people across ages. A second about 6 to 12 cycle PCR used barcoded and J-beta primers. TCRdb reprocessed the 5' RACE reads with MiXCR, giving one entry per CDR3 protein. The data show hundreds of thousands of distinct CDR3 sequences, roughly 49% seen once. The material sequenced was blood. The receptors derive from a woman aged 55-69 years in good health.

This clonotype was seen a handful of times. The chain uses TRBV13 and TRBJ2-1; D gene unclear. Germline V gene data show CDR1 as PRHDT and CDR2 as FYEKMQ (reference sequence). This CDR3 comprises 15 residues. V lost 3 bases, J lost 0 bases, and 9 bases lay in between. CDR3 residues: CASSLKTHSYNEQFF. CDR3 nucleotides: TGTGCCAGCAGCTTGAAGACTCACTCCTACAATGAGCAGTTCTTC.

The chain couples TRBV27 to TRBJ2-7; 9 bases map to TRBD2. Losses at the gene ends were 2 bases for V and 0 bases for J; bases not matched to a gene: 2. Germline V lookup: CDR1 MNHEY, CDR2 SMNVEV (reference sequence). This CDR3 has 15 amino acids. CDR3 coding DNA: TGTGCCAGCAGTTTAACTAGCGGGTTCTCCTACGAGCAGTACTTC. Encoded protein: CASSLTSGFSYEQYF.

This clonotype was observed once. This chain links TRBV5-1 with TRBJ1-6; no clear D. Germline loops: CDR1 SGHRS, CDR2 YFSETQ. V lost 3 bases and J 3 bases, leaving 13 bases between the germline ends. The CDR3 sequence is 16 residues long. CDR3 in amino acids: CASSSDGNLYNSPLHF. The CDR3 DNA follows: TGCGCCAGCAGCTCGGACGGGAATCTCTATAATTCACCCCTCCACTTT. Based on the CDR3 plus reference TRBV5-1 and TRBJ1-6, the full variable domain is KAGVTQTPRYLIKTRGQQVTLSCSPISGHRSVSWYQQTPGQGLQFLFEYFSETQRNKGNFPGRFSGRQFSNSRSEMNVSTLELGDSALYLCASSSDGNLYNSPLHFGNGTRLTVT.

This sequence joins TRBV12-3 or TRBV12-4 and TRBJ2-1, with 10 bases identical to TRBD2. The CDR3 loop spans 16 amino acids. The trim removed 9 bases at V and 6 bases at J, leaving 14 bases unmatched. CDR3 region: CASRGSSGSLGNEQFF. The CDR3 DNA reads TGTGCCAGTCGAGGGTCTAGCGGGAGTTTAGGCAATGAGCAGTTCTTC.

Concerning this clonotype: Compared with germline, one end of the junction differs, possibly owing to a read error. The rearrangement links TRBV20-1 to TRBJ2-1; D is unclear. Germline values: CDR1 DFQATT, CDR2 SNEGSKA (reference sequence). The CDR3 consists of 13 residues. This chain's CDR3 is CSVRHFSYNEQFF. The CDR3 bases are TGCAGTGTTAGACATTTCTCCTACAATGAGCAGTTCTTC.

Turning to this clonotype: A much larger clone lies a single base off, so this may be a read error. The chain combines TRBV20-1 with TRBJ1-6; 11 nucleotides align to TRBD1. This CDR3 comprises 13 residues. V shed 5 bases and J 12 bases; nucleotides not matched to a gene: 6. Germline lookup yields CDR1 DFQATT and CDR2 SNEGSKA (reference sequence). DNA for the CDR3: TGCAGTGCTGCCGGGACAGGGGGTTTACCCCTCCACTTT. It specifies CSAAGTGGLPLHF.

This clonotype has more than one count but fewer than ten. The V call is TRBV7-2, the J call TRBJ2-4, with 10 bases identical to TRBD1. This CDR3 region has 15 residues. V was clipped by 5 bases and J by 7 bases; unmatched bases: 8. Germline CDR1 SGHTA, CDR2 FQGNSA. The CDR3 DNA reads as TGTGCCAGCAGCCCCCGGACGGACAGGGGGAACATTCAGTACTTC. Residues: CASSPRTDRGNIQYF.

The chain links TRBV29-1 to TRBJ2-7; maybe TRBD1 (5 bases). The CDR3 consists of 12 residues. Deletions cut 4 bases from V and 3 bases from J, with 10 bases between. CDR1 and CDR2 (germline): SQVTM, ANQGSEA. The DNA for the CDR3 is TGCAGCGTTGTTATAAGGGGCTACGAGCAGTACTTC. This translates into CSVVIRGYEQYF.

This chain connects TRBV5-1 to TRBJ1-4, with 8 bases identical to TRBD1. This CDR3 has 16 residues. Trimming took 5 bases from V and 0 from J; bases not matched to a gene: 6. Germline V CDR1 and CDR2: SGHRS, YFSETQ. CDR3 sequence reads: CASREDREATNEKLFF. CDR3 DNA sequence: TGCGCCAGCAGAGAGGACAGGGAGGCAACTAATGAAAAACTGTTTTTT.

The count of this clonotype is one. The chain employs TRBV7-8 and TRBJ1-5, with TRBD1 identical over 9 bases. This CDR3 is built from 15 residues. The V segment lost 2 bases and the J segment 5 bases; nucleotides outside the gene matches: 4. Germline V gene data show CDR1 as SGHVS and CDR2 as FQNEAQ. The DNA of the CDR3 is TGTGCCAGCAGCTTATTGACAGGGGGAGATCAGCCCCAGCATTTT. Its protein is CASSLLTGGDQPQHF.

V usage is TRBV4-3 and J usage is TRBJ1-1; D unclear. The CDR3 runs 16 residues. Germline V gene sequence: CDR1 LGHNA, CDR2 YSLEER. Between the trimmed V and J ends, which lost 1 base and 4 bases, there was a span of 16 bases. The CDR3 protein is CASSQVHPTRGTEAFF. The CDR3 DNA follows: TGCGCCAGCAGCCAAGTACATCCCACCCGGGGCACTGAAGCTTTCTTT.

The sample holds a few counts of this clonotype. This rearrangement joins TRBV6-2 or TRBV6-3 to TRBJ2-5; TRBD2 is a possible D gene (6 bases). Trimming stripped 6 bases from V and 3 bases from J, with 11 bases between. The CDR3 runs 13 residues. Per the germline V gene, CDR1 is MNHEY and CDR2 is SVGEGT. The CDR3 loop reads CASSRRGEETQYF. DNA for the CDR3: TGTGCCAGCAGCAGACGCGGGGAAGAGACCCAGTACTTC.

This clonotype was observed a few times. This chain connects TRBV11-1 to TRBJ2-7; tentative D call: TRBD1 (5 bases). V lost 4 bases and J lost 7, with 14 bases in between. The CDR3 length is 13 residues. CDR1 and CDR2 from the germline V gene are SGHAT and FQDESV (reference sequence). The CDR3: CASSSTVYNEQYF. In DNA form, the CDR3 reads TGTGCCAGCAGCTCGACAGTCTACAATGAGCAGTACTTC.

CDR3 loop: CAISDRTSGRTDTQYF. The CDR3 bases are TGTGCCATCAGTGACAGGACTAGCGGACGCACAGATACGCAGTATTTT. The chain uses TRBV10-3 and TRBJ2-3, with 10 bases matching TRBD2. Germline trimming cut 3 bases from V and 1 base from J; bases unmatched to any gene: 4. This CDR3 is built from 16 residues. Per the germline V gene, CDR1 is ENHRY and CDR2 is SYGVKD.

This chain joins TRBV28 and TRBJ2-5; 9 bases fit TRBD1. With the DNA end fitting TRBJ2-7 better, the J assignment may be wrong. Germline V gene sequence: CDR1 MDHEN, CDR2 SYDVKM. The CDR3 is 16 amino acids. The chain's CDR3 is CASSLQPGTGPYEQYF. The CDR3 DNA is TGTGCCAGCAGTTTACAACCCGGGACAGGGCCCTACGAGCAGTACTTC.

The CDR3 nucleotides read TGTGCCAGCAGCTTAGTCGCGGCGGAGACCTACGAGCAGTTCTTC. It is translated as CASSLVAAETYEQFF. The chain carries TRBV7-2 and TRBJ2-1; D is uncertain. Deletions cut 1 base from V and 10 bases from J, with 17 bases between. CDR3 length: 15 residues. Germline CDR1 is SGHTA and CDR2 is FQGNSA.

Remarks on this clonotype: At one end the junction does not follow the germline gene, possibly because of a read error. This rearrangement joins TRBV24-1 to TRBJ2-4; D is uncertain. Germline-derived CDR1 and CDR2 are KGHDR and SFDVKD. The CDR3 is made up of 10 amino acids. The CDR3 coding sequence is TGTGCCCCCAGGACGGGTTTTCAGTACTTC. Protein product: CAPRTGFQYF.

The chain couples TRBV27 to TRBJ1-1; D not resolved. Germline lookup yields CDR1 MNHEY and CDR2 SMNVEV (reference sequence). The CDR3 has 15 amino acids. V lost 2 bases and J lost 4, with 14 bases in between. The CDR3 loop reads CASSLLGDRVTEAFF. The DNA for the CDR3 is TGTGCCAGCAGTTTACTCGGGGATCGGGTCACTGAAGCTTTCTTT.

The J gene is TRBJ1-4, the V gene TRBV2, with D unclear. The CDR3 length is 14 residues. Germline V gene lookup returns CDR1 SNHLY and CDR2 FYNNEI. The germline V and J ends were trimmed by 3 bases and 3 bases, with 8 bases remaining between them. CDR3 protein: CASSERAANEKLFF. DNA for the CDR3: TGTGCCAGCAGTGAGAGGGCAGCTAATGAAAAACTGTTTTTT.

The chain recombines TRBV20-1 with TRBJ2-2; 7 bases are a match to TRBD1. V lost 0 bases and J lost 3; bases outside the gene matches: 10. From germline, CDR1 is DFQATT and CDR2 SNEGSKA (reference sequence). This CDR3 contains 17 residues. CDR3 in DNA: TGCAGTGCTAGAGATCCGGCGGCAGGGGGTGACACCGGGGAGCTGTTTTTT. It translates to CSARDPAAGGDTGELFF.

The chain recombines TRBV7-8 with TRBJ2-6; D gene ambiguous. Germline V gene data show CDR1 as SGHVS and CDR2 as FQNEAQ. The CDR3 is 19 amino acids. V was pared by 4 bases and J by 0 bases, with 19 bases between. The CDR3 reads CASSSRFGLPASGANVLTF. The CDR3 DNA sequence: TGTGCCAGCAGCTCAAGGTTCGGGCTACCAGCCTCTGGGGCCAACGTCCTGACTTTC.

J is TRBJ2-7 and V is TRBV29-1; perhaps TRBD2 as D (5 bases). V was cut by 3 bases and J by 0 bases, with 15 bases left in between. Looked up from germline, CDR1 is SQVTM and CDR2 is ANQGSEA. The CDR3 loop spans 15 amino acids. The CDR3 nucleotides read TGCAGCGTTGATTCTCGGGGAACCAGCTCCTACGAGCAGTACTTC. Its protein is CSVDSRGTSSYEQYF.

The V and J genes are TRBV9 and TRBJ2-1; possible D gene TRBD2, 5 bases. V was pared by 4 bases and J by 10 bases, with 12 bases between. The germline gives CDR1 SGDLS, CDR2 YYNGEE. This CDR3 comprises 12 residues. CDR3 protein: CASSPRTGEQFF. CDR3 DNA: TGTGCCAGCAGCCCCCGGACTGGGGAGCAGTTCTTC.

Details on this clonotype: A much larger clone differs by one base, so this may be a read error. V usage is TRBV20-1 and J usage is TRBJ2-5, with D unresolved. The CDR3 runs 16 residues. Trimming left V 0 bases short and J 11 bases short, with 25 bases between. Germline V gene sequence: CDR1 DFQATT, CDR2 SNEGSKA (reference sequence). CDR3 in amino acids: CSARDHAGRKNNEQYF. CDR3 in DNA: TGCAGTGCTAGAGATCACGCAGGAAGGAAAAACAATGAGCAGTACTTC.

This chain connects TRBV20-1 to TRBJ2-5; TRBD2 is a possible D gene (5 bases). V lost 3 bases and J lost 1, with 12 bases in between. This CDR3 has 14 amino acids. The germline CDR1 and CDR2 sequences are DFQATT and SNEGSKA (reference sequence). CDR3 loop: CSASGGLLQETQYF. CDR3 bases: TGCAGTGCTAGCGGCGGACTCCTCCAAGAGACCCAGTACTTC.

A few counts support this clonotype. The chain couples TRBV28 to TRBJ2-5; 8 bases match TRBD2. The germline V gene encodes CDR1 MDHEN and CDR2 SYDVKM. V lost 4 bases and J lost 2; bases outside the gene matches: 9. This CDR3 has 16 residues. CDR3 protein: CASSSSGRGGQETQYF. The CDR3 nucleotides are TGTGCCAGCAGTTCGAGCGGGAGAGGGGGTCAAGAGACCCAGTACTTC. The full variable domain, completed using reference TRBV28 and TRBJ2-5, is DVKVTQSSRYLVKRTGEKVFLECVQDMDHENMFWYRQDPGLGLRLIYFSYDVKMKEKGDIPEGYSVSREKKERFSLILESASTNQTSMYLCASSSSGRGGQETQYFGPGTRLLVL.

The chain recombines TRBV5-1 with TRBJ2-2; 7 bases align to TRBD1. V shed 2 bases, J shed 5 bases, and the junction held 9 bases outside the gene matches. Germline-derived CDR1 and CDR2 are SGHRS and YFSETQ. The CDR3 runs 16 residues. The CDR3 loop is CASSFLTGLWTGELFF. The CDR3 nucleotides are TGCGCCAGCAGCTTTTTGACAGGGTTGTGGACCGGGGAGCTGTTTTTT.

Only a few counts were recorded for this clonotype. V and J are TRBV7-2 and TRBJ1-3; 8 positions match TRBD1. The CDR3 sequence is 16 residues long. The junction had 4 bases not matched to a gene; V was cut back by 1 base and J by 2 bases. Germline values: CDR1 SGHTA, CDR2 FQGNSA. CDR3 sequence: CASSLGPGGPGNTIYF. CDR3 bases: TGTGCCAGCAGCTTAGGGCCAGGGGGCCCTGGAAACACCATATATTTT. Filled out from reference TRBV7-2 and TRBJ1-3, the complete variable domain reads GAGVSQSPSNKVTEKGKDVELRCDPISGHTALYWYRQSLGQGLEFLIYFQGNSAPDKSGLPSDRFSAERTGGSVSTLTIQRTQQEDSAVYLCASSLGPGGPGNTIYFGEGSWLTVV.